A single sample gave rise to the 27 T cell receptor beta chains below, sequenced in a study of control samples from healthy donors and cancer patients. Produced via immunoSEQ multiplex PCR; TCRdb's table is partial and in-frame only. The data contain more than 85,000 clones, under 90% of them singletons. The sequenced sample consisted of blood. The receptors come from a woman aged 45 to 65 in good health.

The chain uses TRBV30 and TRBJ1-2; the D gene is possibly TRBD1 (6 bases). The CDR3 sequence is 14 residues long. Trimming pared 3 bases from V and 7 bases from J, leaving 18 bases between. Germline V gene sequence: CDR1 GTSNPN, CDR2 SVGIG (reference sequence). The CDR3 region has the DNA TGTGCCTGGAGGTCCCCAGGGGACCCTTTTGGCTACACCTTC. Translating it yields CAWRSPGDPFGYTF. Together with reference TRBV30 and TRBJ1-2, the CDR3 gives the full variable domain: SQTIHQWPATLVQPVGSPLSLECTVEGTSNPNLYWYRQAAGRGLQLLFYSVGIGQISSEVPQNLSASRPQDRQFILSSKKLLLSDSGFYLCAWRSPGDPFGYTFGSGTRLTVV.

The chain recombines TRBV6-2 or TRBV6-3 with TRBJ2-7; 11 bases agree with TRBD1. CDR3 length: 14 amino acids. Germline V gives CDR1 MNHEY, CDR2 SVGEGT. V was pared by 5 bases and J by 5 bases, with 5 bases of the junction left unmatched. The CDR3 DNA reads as TGTGCCAGCAGTAGGAGGACAGGGGGCGACGAGCAGTACTTC. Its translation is CASSRRTGGDEQYF.

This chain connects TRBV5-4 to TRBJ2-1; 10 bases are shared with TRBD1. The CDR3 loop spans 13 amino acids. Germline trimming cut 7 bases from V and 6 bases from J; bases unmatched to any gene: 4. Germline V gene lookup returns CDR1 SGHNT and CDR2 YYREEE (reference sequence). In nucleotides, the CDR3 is TGTGCCAGCTGGACAGGGGGGACCAATGAGCAGTTCTTC. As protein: CASWTGGTNEQFF.

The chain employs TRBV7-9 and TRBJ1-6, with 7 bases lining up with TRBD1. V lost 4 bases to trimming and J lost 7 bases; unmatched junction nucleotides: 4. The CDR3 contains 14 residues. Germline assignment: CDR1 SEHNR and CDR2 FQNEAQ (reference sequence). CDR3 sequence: CASSSTGVNSPLHF. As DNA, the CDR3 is TGTGCCAGCAGCTCTACAGGGGTCAATTCACCCCTCCACTTT. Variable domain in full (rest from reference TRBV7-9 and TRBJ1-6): DTGVSQNPRHKITKRGQNVTFRCDPISEHNRLYWYRQTLGQGPEFLTYFQNEAQLEKSRLLSDRFSAERPKGSFSTLEIQRTEQGDSAMYLCASSSTGVNSPLHFGNGTRLTVT.

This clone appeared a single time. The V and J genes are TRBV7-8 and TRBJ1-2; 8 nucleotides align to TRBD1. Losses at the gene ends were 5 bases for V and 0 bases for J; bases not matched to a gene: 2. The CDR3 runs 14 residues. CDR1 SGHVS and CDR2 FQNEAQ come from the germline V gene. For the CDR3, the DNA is TGTGCCAGCAGCCAACAGGGGGCTAACTATGGCTACACCTTC. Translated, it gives CASSQQGANYGYTF.

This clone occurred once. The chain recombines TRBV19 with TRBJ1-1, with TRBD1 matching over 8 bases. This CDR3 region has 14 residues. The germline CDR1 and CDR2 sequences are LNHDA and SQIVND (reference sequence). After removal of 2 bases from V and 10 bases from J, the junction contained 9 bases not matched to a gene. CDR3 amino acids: CASSITGSGTGAFF. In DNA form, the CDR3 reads TGTGCCAGTAGTATAACCGGATCCGGGACAGGAGCTTTCTTT.

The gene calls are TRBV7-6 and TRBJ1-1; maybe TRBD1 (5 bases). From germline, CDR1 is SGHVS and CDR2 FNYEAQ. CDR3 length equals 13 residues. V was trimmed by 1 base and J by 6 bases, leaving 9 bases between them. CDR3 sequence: CASSLGTYSEAFF. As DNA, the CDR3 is TGTGCCAGCAGCTTAGGGACATATTCTGAAGCTTTCTTT.

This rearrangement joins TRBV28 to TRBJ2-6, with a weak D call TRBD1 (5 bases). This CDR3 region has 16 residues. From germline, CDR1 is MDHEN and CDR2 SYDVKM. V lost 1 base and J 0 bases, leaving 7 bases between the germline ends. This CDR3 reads CASSLYRFSGANVLTF. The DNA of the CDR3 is TGTGCCAGCAGTTTATACAGGTTCTCTGGGGCCAACGTCCTGACTTTC.

This chain's CDR3 is CASSEKTGGLGYGYTF. DNA of the CDR3: TGTGCCAGCAGCGAAAAGACAGGGGGCCTTGGGTATGGCTACACCTTC. The rearrangement joins TRBV3-1 (or the pseudogene TRBV3-2) to TRBJ1-2, with TRBD1 identical over 10 bases. This CDR3 has 16 amino acids. Germline V lookup: CDR1 LGHDT, CDR2 YNNKEL (reference sequence). Germline trimming cut 5 bases from V and 5 bases from J; bases unmatched to any gene: 11.

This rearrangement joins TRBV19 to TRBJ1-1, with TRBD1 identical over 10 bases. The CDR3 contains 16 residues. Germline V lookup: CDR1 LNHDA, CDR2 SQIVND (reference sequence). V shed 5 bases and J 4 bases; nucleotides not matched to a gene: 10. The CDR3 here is CASSPRTGDRGTEAFF. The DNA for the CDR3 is TGTGCCAGTAGTCCCAGGACAGGGGACAGGGGCACTGAAGCTTTCTTT.

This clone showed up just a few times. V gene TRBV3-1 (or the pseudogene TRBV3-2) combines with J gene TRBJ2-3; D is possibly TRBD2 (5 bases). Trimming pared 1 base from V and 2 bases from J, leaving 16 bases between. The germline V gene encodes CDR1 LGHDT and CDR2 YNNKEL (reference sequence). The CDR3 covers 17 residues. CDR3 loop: CASSQGLLPGTTDTQYF. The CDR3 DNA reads TGTGCCAGCAGCCAAGGCCTCCTTCCGGGAACCACAGATACGCAGTATTTT.

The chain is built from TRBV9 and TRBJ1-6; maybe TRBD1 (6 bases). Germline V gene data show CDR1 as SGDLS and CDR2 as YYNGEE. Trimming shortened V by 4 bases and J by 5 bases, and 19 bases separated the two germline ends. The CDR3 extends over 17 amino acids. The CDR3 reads CASSPRDTTSHNSPLHF. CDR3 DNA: TGTGCCAGCAGCCCGAGGGACACGACCTCTCATAATTCACCCCTCCACTTT.

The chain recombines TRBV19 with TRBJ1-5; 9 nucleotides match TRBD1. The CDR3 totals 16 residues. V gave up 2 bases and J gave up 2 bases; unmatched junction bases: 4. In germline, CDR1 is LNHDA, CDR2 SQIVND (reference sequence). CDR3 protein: CASSIKQGAGNQPQHF. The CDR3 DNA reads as TGTGCCAGTAGTATAAAACAGGGGGCTGGCAATCAGCCCCAGCATTTT.

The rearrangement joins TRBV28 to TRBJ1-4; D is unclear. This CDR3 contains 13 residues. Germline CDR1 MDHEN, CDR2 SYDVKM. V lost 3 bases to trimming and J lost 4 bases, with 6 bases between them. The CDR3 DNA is TGTGCCAGCAGTTTGGGTTTTAATGAAAAACTGTTTTTT. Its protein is CASSLGFNEKLFF.

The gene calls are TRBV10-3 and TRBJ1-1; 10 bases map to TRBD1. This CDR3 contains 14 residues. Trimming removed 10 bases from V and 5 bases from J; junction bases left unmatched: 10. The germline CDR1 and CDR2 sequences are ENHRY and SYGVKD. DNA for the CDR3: TGTGCCACTGTAGGGGACAGGGGAGGGACTGAAGCTTTCTTT. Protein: CATVGDRGGTEAFF.

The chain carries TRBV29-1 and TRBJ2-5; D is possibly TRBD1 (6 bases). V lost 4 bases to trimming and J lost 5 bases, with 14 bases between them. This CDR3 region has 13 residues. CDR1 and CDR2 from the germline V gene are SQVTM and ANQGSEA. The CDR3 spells CSVAPTGSETQYF. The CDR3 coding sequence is TGCAGCGTTGCCCCTACAGGGTCTGAGACCCAGTACTTC.

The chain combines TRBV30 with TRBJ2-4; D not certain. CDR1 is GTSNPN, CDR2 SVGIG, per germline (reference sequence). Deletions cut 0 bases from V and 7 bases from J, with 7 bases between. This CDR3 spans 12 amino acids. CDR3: CAWSVSMNIQYF. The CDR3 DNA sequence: TGTGCCTGGAGTGTATCCATGAACATTCAGTACTTC.

The CDR3: CASSQGWGPYEQYF. The CDR3 region has the DNA TGTGCCAGTAGCCAAGGTTGGGGCCCCTACGAGCAGTACTTC. The V call is TRBV19, the J call TRBJ2-7; perhaps TRBD1 as D (5 bases). This CDR3 spans 14 amino acids. CDR1 LNHDA and CDR2 SQIVND come from the germline V gene (reference sequence). V was trimmed by 6 bases and J by 2 bases, leaving 14 bases between them.

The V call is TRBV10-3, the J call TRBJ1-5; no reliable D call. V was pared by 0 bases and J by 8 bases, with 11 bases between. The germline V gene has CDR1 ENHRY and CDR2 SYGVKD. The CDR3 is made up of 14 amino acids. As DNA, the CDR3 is TGTGCCATCAGTGAGTCACTGGGCTTGAAGCCCCAGCATTTT. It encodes CAISESLGLKPQHF.

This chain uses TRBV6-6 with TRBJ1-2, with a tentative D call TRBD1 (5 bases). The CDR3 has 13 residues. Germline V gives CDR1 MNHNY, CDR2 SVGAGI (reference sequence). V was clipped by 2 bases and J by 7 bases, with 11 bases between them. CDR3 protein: CASSYDSDLGYTF. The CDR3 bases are TGTGCCAGCAGTTACGACAGTGACCTTGGCTACACCTTC.

This CDR3 is CASSLASTGGNNEQFF. CDR3 nucleotides: TGTGCCAGCAGCTTAGCGTCAACAGGGGGCAACAATGAGCAGTTCTTC. The chain is built from TRBV11-1 and TRBJ2-1; the match to TRBD1 covers 9 bases. The CDR3 length is 16 residues. Germline assignment: CDR1 SGHAT and CDR2 FQDESV (reference sequence). Germline trimming cut 0 bases from V and 5 bases from J; bases unmatched to any gene: 5.

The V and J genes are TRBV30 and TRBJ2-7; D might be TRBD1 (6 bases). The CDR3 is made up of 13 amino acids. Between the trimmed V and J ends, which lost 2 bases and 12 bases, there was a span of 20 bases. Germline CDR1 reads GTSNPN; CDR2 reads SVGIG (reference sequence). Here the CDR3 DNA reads TGTGCCTGGAGTTCTATCTTACAGGGTTTTATGTACTTC. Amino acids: CAWSSILQGFMYF.

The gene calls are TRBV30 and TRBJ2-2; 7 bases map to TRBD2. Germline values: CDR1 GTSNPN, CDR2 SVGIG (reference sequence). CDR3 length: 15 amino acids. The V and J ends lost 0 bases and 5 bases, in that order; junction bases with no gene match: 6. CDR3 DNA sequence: TGTGCCTGGAGTGTCGGGGGGAGGTATACCGGGGAGCTGTTTTTT. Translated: CAWSVGGRYTGELFF.

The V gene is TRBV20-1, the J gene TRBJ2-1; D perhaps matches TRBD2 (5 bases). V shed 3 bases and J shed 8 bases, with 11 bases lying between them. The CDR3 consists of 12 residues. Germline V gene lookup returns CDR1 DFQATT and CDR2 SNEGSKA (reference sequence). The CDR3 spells CSASMGSDEQFF. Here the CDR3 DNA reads TGCAGTGCTAGTATGGGGAGTGATGAGCAGTTCTTC.

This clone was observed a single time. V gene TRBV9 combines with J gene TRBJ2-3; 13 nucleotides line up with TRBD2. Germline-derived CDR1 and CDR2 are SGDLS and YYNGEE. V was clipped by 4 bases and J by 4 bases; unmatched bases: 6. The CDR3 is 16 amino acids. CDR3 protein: CASSSQGLAGSDTQYF. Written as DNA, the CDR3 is TGTGCCAGCAGCTCACAGGGACTAGCGGGATCAGATACGCAGTATTTT.

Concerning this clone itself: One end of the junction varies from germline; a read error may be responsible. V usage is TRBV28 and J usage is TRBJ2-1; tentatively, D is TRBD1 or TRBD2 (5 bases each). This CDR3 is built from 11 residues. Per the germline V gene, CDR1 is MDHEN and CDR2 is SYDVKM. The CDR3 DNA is TGCCTAACGGCAGGGACGGTTGAGCAGTTCTTC. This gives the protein CLTAGTVEQFF. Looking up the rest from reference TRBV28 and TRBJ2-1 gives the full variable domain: DVKVTQSSRYLVKRTGEKVFLECVQDMDHENMFWYRQDPGLGLRLIYFSYDVKMKEKGDIPEGYSVSREKKERFSLILESASTNQTSMYLCLTAGTVEQFFGPGTRLTVL.

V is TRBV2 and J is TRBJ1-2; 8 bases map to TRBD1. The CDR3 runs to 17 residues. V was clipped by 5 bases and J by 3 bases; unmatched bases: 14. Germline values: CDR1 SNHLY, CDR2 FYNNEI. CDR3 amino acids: CASSQGQALLPHYGYTF. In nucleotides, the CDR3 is TGTGCCAGCAGTCAGGGACAGGCTCTCTTACCCCACTATGGCTACACCTTC.